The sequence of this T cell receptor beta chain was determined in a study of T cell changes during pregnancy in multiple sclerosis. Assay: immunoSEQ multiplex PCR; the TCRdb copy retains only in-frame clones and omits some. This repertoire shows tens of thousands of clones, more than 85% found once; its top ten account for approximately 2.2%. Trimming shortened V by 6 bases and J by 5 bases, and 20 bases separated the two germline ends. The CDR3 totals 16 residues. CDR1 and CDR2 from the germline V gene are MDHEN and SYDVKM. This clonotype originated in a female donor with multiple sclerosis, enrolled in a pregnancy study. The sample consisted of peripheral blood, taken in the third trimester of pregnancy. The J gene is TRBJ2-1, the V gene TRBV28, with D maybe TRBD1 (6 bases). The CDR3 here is CASSPSGGQRDNEQFF. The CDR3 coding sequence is TGTGCCAGCAGCCCATCTGGGGGACAACGGGACAATGAGCAGTTCTTC.